This paragraph reports one T cell receptor beta chain. Its antigen is not identified. This record belongs to a study of cytomegalovirus exposure and HLA in healthy donors. The PCR made use of 60 Vbeta and 13 Jbeta primers. The data were produced by immunoSEQ multiplex PCR, yet TCRdb's version contains in-frame clones alone and is incomplete. The sample holds approximately 190,000 clones, 75% to 80% seen once. This CDR3 is 14 amino acids long. The V gene's germline CDR1 is MNHNS and CDR2 SASEGT. V trimming: 6 bases; J trimming: 3 bases; junction bases outside the gene matches: 4. General study points: Later findings reportedly placed an Asian-associated ancestry cluster below the roughly 700-donor mean for N-insertions. Researchers catalogued about 160 TCR beta chains as cytomegalovirus-associated. Reportedly, diagnosis of cytomegalovirus status by the classifier showed high specificity and sensitivity.

This TCR was recovered from a woman between 25 and 40 years old in good health and CMV-seropositive. This chain uses TRBV6-1 with TRBJ2-2, with 7 bases identical to TRBD1. The sequenced sample consisted of PBMCs. The CDR3 region has the DNA TGTGCCAGCAGACCCACAGGGGACACCGGGGAGCTGTTTTTT. Translating it yields CASRPTGDTGELFF.